The entry below describes one TCR beta chain. Antigen specificity is unknown. The assay was immunoSEQ multiplex PCR, and TCRdb's table has in-frame clones only and misses some. Here the sample spans tens of thousands of clones, approximately 84% being singletons. This sample was included in a study of OX40 agonist ivuxolimab in advanced cancers. Study-level background: Patients' therapy was ivuxolimab, an antibody that acts as an agonist of OX40 (CD134). General study points: Also present in some nonresponders was a low level of normalized T-cell clonal expansion. Expanded clones belonging to CD8+ T cells outnumbered, on average, those of CD4+.

V was clipped by 7 bases and J by 3 bases; unmatched bases: 1. Germline CDR1 is LNHDA and CDR2 is SQIVND (reference sequence). The CDR3 is 13 amino acids. Patients were ruled out by autoimmune disease history or systemic immunosuppression. Sequenced here: CD4+ or CD8+ T cells sorted from blood, sampled in a trial of the OX40 agonist ivuxolimab. V is TRBV19 and J is TRBJ2-3, with 10 bases aligning to TRBD1. The sequence came from an adult with an advanced solid tumor such as melanoma, head and neck, liver or kidney cancer. The CDR3 coding sequence is TGTGCCAGTATGGACAGGGGGACAGATACGCAGTATTTT. This encodes CASMDRGTDTQYF.